This T cell receptor (beta chain) was obtained from a study of T-cell reconstitution after alpha-beta-depleted transplantation in children. This clonotype has only a few counts. A library of TCRbeta sequences, prepared with unique molecular identifiers, was generated. Via MiXCR, TCRdb re-called the PCR reads, giving one row per CDR3 protein. The sample has some 500,000 distinct CDR3 sequences; roughly 18% are singletons. CDR1 and CDR2 (germline): SNHLY, FYNNEI. Trimming left V 5 bases short and J 0 bases short, with 29 bases between. The length of the CDR3 is 21 residues. The material was PBMCs from the stem cell graft donor, obtained from the stem cell graft. This rearrangement joins TRBV2 to TRBJ2-4; D possibly uses TRBD1 or TRBD2 (5 bases each). This clonotype was obtained from a human donor who donated a stem cell graft to a child with acute lymphoblastic leukemia. As DNA, the CDR3 is TGTGCCAGCAGTTTCCGCCGGGACGGGGATGATACGGAGCTAGCCAAAAACATTCAGTACTTC. Its protein is CASSFRRDGDDTELAKNIQYF.